This TCR beta chain stems from a study of cytomegalovirus exposure and HLA in healthy donors (dated by TCRdb to between 2016 and 2019). Study-wide context: An earlier analysis of roughly 630 of the donors reported 250 to 350 Gb of sequence data and 117 million unique TCR beta sequences from roughly 200 million T cells. The study profiled the T cell repertoires of hundreds of subjects by immunosequencing and related them to cytomegalovirus serostatus. Donor age, sex, ethnicity and CMV serostatus were compiled alongside the repertoire data. In an earlier analysis of over 550 of the donors, high-throughput TCR beta sequencing was used to judge whether each TCR beta V gene segment behaved as functional or pseudogenic. In addition to the first cohort of several hundred subjects, a separate validation cohort of around 110 different subjects was used. Four or five DR-DQ haplotypes were handled as single units for association and clustering because linkage in the cohort was strong. Among around 400 genotyped donors of the cohort, an average of approximately 240,000 unique TCR beta nucleotide sequences were sequenced per donor, roughly 18% of them non-productive. All discovery cohort repertoires had been generated on a single sequencing platform. The genetic ancestry cluster associated with self-reported Caucasian donors included roughly 84% of the 300 to 400 genotyped donors. Typing coverage varied by locus: 629-630 donors for A, B, C, DRB1 and DQB1; approximately 500 for DQA1; over 600 for DPA1; approximately 450 for DPB1. A later analysis re-examined previously published TCR beta repertoires from more than 550 donors and added high-resolution HLA genotyping to investigate patterns of TCR occurrence. A later genetic analysis took genome-wide SNP genotypes for about 65% of the roughly 670 donors and used that subset as a discovery cohort. Class I and class II HLA loci were covered by the typing at four-digit resolution. Rather than drawing on any new phenotypic data, the later analysis identified candidate immune exposures from TCR beta sequences and the way those sequences occurred across donors. The study aimed to test whether cataloging public T cell receptors could reveal signatures of past pathogen exposure. To predict cytomegalovirus infection status, the study brought together high-throughput TCR immunosequencing, statistical association of individual TCRs with disease status, and machine learning. Roughly 300 gigabases of sequencing data and approximately 80 million unique TCR sequences were included in an early release covering roughly 600 HLA-typed donors. On the study overall, not on this receptor specifically: Most CMV-associated TCR beta chains appeared to be HLA-restricted in a later analysis, and the HLA associations seemed to be driven largely by CMV exposure. An association between a missense DCLRE1C variant and V-gene and J-gene trimming of TCR beta chains was found in a later genetic analysis and replicated in an independent cohort. A cluster of highly shared sequence variants was judged likely to be a technical artifact of the sequencing pipeline. In vitro tests confirmed that a few of the cytomegalovirus-associated TCR beta chains recognize cytomegalovirus antigens. Over 15 rarely observed V segments, including chromosome 9 orphons, were excluded from the earlier analysis of several hundred of the donors because counts were too low. Across donors, most TCR sequences were observed very rarely, whereas some public TCRs were present in many individuals. Compared with equally common non-associated chains, HLA-associated TCR beta chains in a later analysis were more clonally expanded and had lower generation probabilities. A later analysis associated 17,000 or so TCR beta sequences with specific HLA alleles at a false discovery rate of 0.05. Immune exposure information for the cohort was limited to CMV serostatus. In a later analysis, several top co-occurrence clusters were reported to appear linked to parvovirus B19, influenza, CMV and Epstein-Barr virus. The cohort was sequenced for TCR beta chains only, and without alpha or paired-chain data the features that could be detected were limited. A total of about 180 TCR beta chains were listed by the study as associated with cytomegalovirus. Correlated functional status among segregating V segments might reflect linkage disequilibrium, but an unknown experimental factor could not be ruled out. Cytomegalovirus status was reported to be diagnosed by the classifier with high specificity and sensitivity in both the original and validation cohorts. When HLA alleles, especially DR and DQ, strongly co-occurred, TCR associations were difficult to assign to individual alleles. A further reported finding was that TCR beta sequences accurately predicted the HLA-A and HLA-B alleles for most subjects in the first cohort. The 87-base-pair reads could not distinguish some IMGT-functional V segments, including TRBV6-2 and TRBV6-3, so those segments were excluded. Sequencing depth was assumed to be roughly uniform across donors in the presence/absence analyses, though that assumption may not hold. HLA typing was unavailable for some donors at each locus, so association tests used only the typed subset. According to the authors, the approach could potentially be generalized to other disease states and immunological phenotypes. In an earlier analysis of approximately 600 of the donors, most TCR beta V segments were observed in productive rearrangements about 87% or about 30% of the time, broadly matching IMGT annotations. A later genetic analysis reported fewer N-insertions in productive TCRs among donors in an Asian-associated ancestry cluster than the roughly 700-donor mean. In a later analysis, TCR association rates were found to vary across HLA loci, with the most associated TCRs seen for DRB1 alleles and the fewest for HLA-C alleles.

Details on this clone: Its antigen target is currently unknown. The sample holds no much larger clone one base away, and base qualities are not on file.

The CDR3 holds 16 amino acids from the cysteine to the phenylalanine. Left in the record is the CDR3 DNA by itself, 48 bases read in frame from the first base. Germline trimming: 4 bases from V, 5 bases from J; junction bases outside gene matches: 6. The germline V gene sets CDR1 to KGHSH and CDR2 to LQKENI. The library was made by the immunoSEQ multiplex PCR assay. A mixture of 60 forward primers for TCR Vbeta segments and 13 reverse primers for TCR Jbeta segments was used in the multiplex PCR. The CDR3 region of rearranged TCR beta genes was amplified from genomic DNA by a multiplex PCR assay. Amplified TCR beta libraries were sequenced as 87-base-pair reads on the Illumina HiSeq System. Turning to the authors' computational methods: A later analysis counted approximately 74 million unique TCR beta chains across the 650 to 700 repertoires, and about 10 million of these chains were shared by at least two donors. Raw reads were error-corrected and collapsed into unique sequences with a nearest-neighbor algorithm that merged closely related sequences to remove PCR and sequencing errors. To assign V, D and J gene segments, CDR3 sequences were aligned to IMGT reference sequences. For a sequence to be retained, at least a six-nucleotide match to both a V gene segment and a J gene segment was required. A rearrangement was called productive if the CDR3 had no stop codons and remained in frame with V and J, and every other rearrangement was called non-productive. CDR3 was defined according to IMGT convention as the region running from the second conserved V-encoded cysteine to the conserved J-encoded phenylalanine. The earlier analysis of roughly 590 of the donors excluded any sequence lacking an unambiguous match to a single V gene segment. In an earlier analysis of about 590 of the donors, a V segment was called functional when productive rearrangements were above 56.7%, and segregating when the standard deviation between donors exceeded 5%. A statistical classification framework was developed to diagnose cytomegalovirus status using the catalog of TCR beta chain sequences. V and J gene assignment, in a later analysis, came from comparing TCR nucleotide sequences with IMGT/GENE-DB human TR gene sequences. Using the TCRdist pipeline, a later analysis assigned CDR3 sequences along with most-parsimonious VDJ recombination scenarios. A later analysis defined each TCR beta chain by its CDR3 amino acid sequence plus V-gene family, and excluded reads lacking a unique V-gene family. A later analysis removed 592 highly shared, low-generation-probability nucleotide sequences to deal with suspected cross-contamination and a sequencing artifact. In a later analysis, a clonal expansion index for each public chain was calculated from normalized within-repertoire ranks of inferred template counts. In a later analysis, generation probabilities were computed with a VDJ recombination model fitted to out-of-frame rearrangements, and the resulting probabilities were checked against IGoR. In a later analysis, TCR-TCR, TCR-HLA and TCR-CMV co-occurrence was scored with hypergeometric tests, and a repertoire-size bias correction was applied to TCR pairs. In a later analysis, false discovery rates were estimated by permuting HLA or CMV assignments 20 times. In a later analysis, co-occurring TCRs were grouped with DBSCAN, and TCRdist sequence similarity was added when clustering was performed within HLA-allele-positive subsets. For co-occurrence clustering, repertoires with fewer than 30,000 or more than 120,000 public chains were excluded, along with several repertoires with anomalous nucleotide sharing. What TCRdb holds here is the immuneACCESS table cut down to in-frame rearrangements. Part of the clones is not present; checked against another copy, under half of the missing clones reflect an unresolved V gene, and the others are unexplained. Clonal size and the V and J genes are those of that table, whereas D and trimming came from the DNA. In all, the sample holds roughly 150,000 clones, and roughly 85% of those were seen once. The ten largest clones represent around 2% of the sample.

In total, roughly 670 healthy bone marrow donors made up the cohort. Cohort members were all nominally healthy when sampled, although unrecorded immune exposures were likely present. The donor tested CMV seronegative, placing the donor among the 350 or so seronegative members of the cohort. A peripheral blood sample was provided by each donor, and peripheral blood mononuclear cells were used for TCR beta sequencing. The Qiagen DNeasy Blood Extraction Kit was used to extract genomic DNA from the blood cell samples. This clonotype originated in a woman aged 18-29 years in good health and CMV-seronegative. Sequenced sample: PBMCs. The chain joins TRBV18 to TRBJ1-3; the central 12 bases match TRBD1. The CDR3 in this case is CASSRGTGGKRNTIYF. The DNA sequence is TGTGCCAGCTCACGAGGGACAGGGGGCAAGAGAAACACCATATATTTT.